One sample yielded the 28 T cell receptor beta chains listed below, sequenced in a study of CD4 T cell repertoires in COVID-19. These memory T cells were uncultured and sequenced directly after ex vivo isolation. Profiling relied on immunoSEQ multiplex PCR, and the TCRdb table lists in-frame clones only, not all of them. The sample holds 20,000 or so clones, approximately 93% seen once. The material sequenced was circulating follicular helper CD4+ T cells (cTfh) from blood, taken before the COVID-19 pandemic. All receptors derive from a human donor who had COVID-19.

The chain carries TRBV6-1 and TRBJ1-1; the D is unclear. V lost 5 bases to trimming and J lost 7 bases, with 11 bases between them. In germline, CDR1 is MNHNS, CDR2 SASEGT. The CDR3 runs to 12 residues. DNA of the CDR3: TGTGCCAGCAGTAGACAAAACTTTGAAGCTTTCTTT. Translated, it gives CASSRQNFEAFF.

The chain joins TRBV15 to TRBJ1-4, with a possible D match to TRBD1 (6 bases). From germline, CDR1 is LNHNV and CDR2 YYDKDF (reference sequence). Trimming removed 4 bases at V and 8 bases at J, with 20 bases between. The CDR3 has 16 residues. CDR3 loop: CATSTLGGADREKLFF. The CDR3 bases are TGTGCCACCAGCACCCTAGGGGGGGCAGACAGGGAAAAACTGTTTTTT.

The chain uses TRBV14 and TRBJ2-5, with D tentatively TRBD2 (5 bases). The CDR3 extends over 17 amino acids. Looked up from germline, CDR1 is SGHDN and CDR2 is FVKESK. Trimming left V 5 bases short and J 5 bases short, with 24 bases between. The CDR3 nucleotides are TGTGCCAGCAGCTCAAGTCAACGCAGCGGTTTATTTGAGACCCAGTACTTC. Amino acids: CASSSSQRSGLFETQYF.

V and J are TRBV6-5 and TRBJ1-1; TRBD1 is a possible D gene (6 bases). Per germline, CDR1 MNHEY and CDR2 SVGAGI. The germline V and J ends were trimmed by 6 bases and 9 bases, with 14 bases remaining between them. The CDR3 is 12 residues long. CDR3 sequence: CASRTGQSKAFF. DNA for the CDR3: TGTGCCAGCAGAACCGGACAGTCGAAAGCTTTCTTT.

The rearrangement links TRBV5-6 to TRBJ2-3, with D unresolved. The CDR3 sequence is 12 residues long. The V and J ends lost 2 bases and 4 bases respectively, with 5 bases between them. Germline CDR1 is SGHDT and CDR2 is YYEEEE. DNA for the CDR3: TGTGCCAGCAGCTTTAGCCCAGATACGCAGTATTTT. It encodes CASSFSPDTQYF.

This chain joins TRBV7-3 and TRBJ2-1, with TRBD2 as a possible D gene (7 bases). The CDR3 length is 16 residues. Deletions cut 2 bases from V and 1 base from J, with 12 bases between. Germline CDR1 reads SGHTA; CDR2 reads FQGTGA. The CDR3 nucleotides read TGTGCCAGCAGCTTATTGGGGGGGGCTTCCTACAATGAGCAGTTCTTC. Translated: CASSLLGGASYNEQFF.

The rearrangement links TRBV7-8 to TRBJ2-5, with a possible D match to TRBD1 (6 bases). The assigned J gene may be wrong: the sequence end matches TRBJ2-7 better. This CDR3 has 14 residues. The germline V gene has CDR1 SGHVS and CDR2 FQNEAQ. The CDR3 is CASGRSAGESEQYF. The DNA for the CDR3 is TGTGCCAGCGGTAGGTCGGCAGGGGAGAGCGAGCAGTACTTC.

The CDR3 loop reads CASSSPGLALGDTQYF. The CDR3 region has the DNA TGTGCCAGTAGTTCTCCGGGACTAGCGTTGGGGGATACGCAGTATTTT. The chain links TRBV19 to TRBJ2-3; 10 bases are a match to TRBD2. The CDR3 extends over 16 amino acids. V shed 5 bases and J 6 bases; nucleotides not matched to a gene: 11. CDR1 is LNHDA, CDR2 SQIVND, per germline (reference sequence).

This chain connects TRBV5-1 to TRBJ2-7, with TRBD1 as a possible D gene (5 bases). Germline V lookup: CDR1 SGHRS, CDR2 YFSETQ. V shed 2 bases and J shed 7 bases, with 10 bases lying between them. This CDR3 is 12 amino acids long. CDR3 sequence (DNA): TGCGCCAGCAGCTTCCCAGGGCAAGAGCAGTACTTC. The encoded protein is CASSFPGQEQYF.

The V call is TRBV7-3, the J call TRBJ2-3; perhaps TRBD1 as D (5 bases). Germline V gives CDR1 SGHTA, CDR2 FQGTGA. The CDR3 length is 15 residues. V lost 3 bases and J 5 bases, leaving 15 bases between the germline ends. The CDR3 sequence: CASSLGLGQGDTQYF. CDR3 coding DNA: TGTGCCAGCAGCTTGGGGCTGGGGCAGGGAGATACGCAGTATTTT.

The CDR3 reads CASKCRGSEQYF. The CDR3 coding sequence is TGCGCCAGCAAATGCCGGGGTAGCGAGCAGTACTTC. The chain employs TRBV23-1 and TRBJ2-7, with D possibly matching TRBD2 (5 bases). TRBV23-1 is an open reading frame, and its role is uncertain. The CDR3 has 12 residues. The V end was cut by 7 bases, the J end by 6 bases, with 13 bases between.

The chain carries TRBV30 and TRBJ1-4; TRBD1 agrees at 11 bases. The germline gives CDR1 GTSNPN, CDR2 SVGIG (reference sequence). CDR3 length equals 15 residues. The junction had 5 bases not matched to a gene; V was cut back by 0 bases and J by 8 bases. The CDR3 here is CAWSVGQGAREKLFF. Here the CDR3 DNA reads TGTGCCTGGAGTGTAGGACAGGGGGCGAGGGAAAAACTGTTTTTT.

The chain couples TRBV2 to TRBJ2-1; D perhaps matches TRBD2 (7 bases). This CDR3 contains 15 residues. CDR1 is SNHLY, CDR2 FYNNEI, per germline. V was shortened by 5 bases and J by 4 bases, with 15 bases between the two germline ends. In nucleotides, the CDR3 is TGTGCCAGCAGTTTCACAGGGACTACGTACAATGAGCAGTTCTTC. It is translated as CASSFTGTTYNEQFF.

The chain combines TRBV12-5 with TRBJ2-7; possible D gene TRBD1, 6 bases. This CDR3 region has 13 residues. Between the trimmed V and J ends, which lost 6 bases and 2 bases, there was a span of 11 bases. The germline V gene has CDR1 LGHNT and CDR2 FRNRAP. The CDR3 nucleotides read TGTGCTAGTGGGGGAGACAGGACCTACGAGCAGTACTTC. Encoded protein: CASGGDRTYEQYF.

The chain couples TRBV15 to TRBJ2-1; 9 positions match TRBD2. Per the germline V gene, CDR1 is LNHNV and CDR2 is YYDKDF (reference sequence). V lost 7 bases, J lost 8 bases, and 3 bases stayed unmatched. There are 12 residues in the CDR3. The CDR3 region has the DNA TGTGCCACCACCGCGGGAGGGGATGAGCAGTTCTTC. Encoded protein: CATTAGGDEQFF.

The chain is built from TRBV11-2 and TRBJ2-3; 9 nucleotides agree with TRBD2. In germline, CDR1 is SGHAT, CDR2 FQNNGV. J lost 0 bases, V lost 4 bases, and 2 bases had no gene match. The CDR3 has 15 residues. The CDR3 region has the DNA TGTGCCAGCAGCTGGACTAGCGCTAGCACAGATACGCAGTATTTT. This encodes CASSWTSASTDTQYF.

V is TRBV6-1 and J is TRBJ1-2, with D unclear. Looked up from germline, CDR1 is MNHNS and CDR2 is SASEGT. The CDR3 runs to 11 residues. The CDR3, as DNA: TGTGTTACGTCCCCCACGGATGGCTACACCTTC. Translation: CVTSPTDGYTF.

This clone was seen once. The chain is built from TRBV28 and TRBJ2-3; possibly TRBD2 for D (6 bases). Trimming took off 5 bases at V and 2 bases at J, with 11 bases between the two ends. Germline V lookup: CDR1 MDHEN, CDR2 SYDVKM. The CDR3 runs 14 residues. CDR3 nucleotides: TGTGCCAGCAGTGGCGGGACGGTCACAGATACGCAGTATTTT. This encodes CASSGGTVTDTQYF.

The V call is TRBV29-1, the J call TRBJ2-5; 11 bases are shared with TRBD1. The V gene end was trimmed by 3 bases and the J gene end by 3 bases; junction bases not matched to a gene: 9. Germline-derived CDR1 and CDR2 are SQVTM and ANQGSEA. This CDR3 region has 16 residues. CDR3 in amino acids: CSVEKSGGQGEETQYF. DNA for the CDR3: TGCAGCGTTGAGAAGTCGGGGGGACAGGGGGAAGAGACCCAGTACTTC.

The J gene is TRBJ2-5, the V gene TRBV28; 7 bases fit TRBD2. The V gene end was trimmed by 4 bases and the J gene end by 6 bases; junction bases not matched to a gene: 14. Per germline, CDR1 MDHEN and CDR2 SYDVKM. CDR3 length equals 16 residues. The DNA of the CDR3 is TGTGCCAGCAGTTCCGTGGGCGGGAGCATTGCAAAGACCCAGTACTTC. Translating gives CASSSVGGSIAKTQYF. Looking up the rest from reference TRBV28 and TRBJ2-5 gives the full variable domain: DVKVTQSSRYLVKRTGEKVFLECVQDMDHENMFWYRQDPGLGLRLIYFSYDVKMKEKGDIPEGYSVSREKKERFSLILESASTNQTSMYLCASSSVGGSIAKTQYFGPGTRLLVL.

The chain joins TRBV7-9 to TRBJ1-2; TRBD1 matches at 7 bases. Losses at the gene ends were 1 base for V and 2 bases for J; bases not matched to a gene: 7. The CDR3 is made up of 16 amino acids. In germline, CDR1 is SEHNR, CDR2 FQNEAQ (reference sequence). The CDR3 DNA reads as TGTGCCAGCAGCTTAGGCACCGGGACAGAAAACTATGGCTACACCTTC. It encodes CASSLGTGTENYGYTF.

The V call is TRBV7-6, the J call TRBJ1-2, with TRBD1 identical over 9 bases. CDR1 SGHVS and CDR2 FNYEAQ come from the germline V gene. V gave up 3 bases and J gave up 4 bases; unmatched junction bases: 6. The CDR3 extends over 15 amino acids. The CDR3, as DNA: TGTGCCAGCAGCTTTACAGGGGGCCCTATCTATGGCTACACCTTC. Its translation: CASSFTGGPIYGYTF.

The chain links TRBV5-6 to TRBJ1-3, with D perhaps matching TRBD1 (5 bases). This CDR3 contains 12 residues. The germline gives CDR1 SGHDT, CDR2 YYEEEE. Trimming shortened V by 4 bases and J by 12 bases, and 14 bases separated the two germline ends. The CDR3 reads CASSRDFGDIYF. As DNA, the CDR3 is TGTGCCAGCAGCCGGGACTTCGGGGACATATATTTT. Supplemented by reference TRBV5-6 and TRBJ1-3, the full variable domain reads DAGVTQSPTHLIKTRGQQVTLRCSPKSGHDTVSWYQQALGQGPQFIFQYYEEEERQRGNFPDRFSGHQFPNYSSELNVNALLLGDSALYLCASSRDFGDIYFGEGSWLTVV.

The CDR3 sequence: CASSETGGGVYEQYF. The CDR3 nucleotides read TGCGCCAGCAGCGAAACAGGGGGCGGTGTCTACGAGCAGTACTTC. The chain carries TRBV5-1 and TRBJ2-7, with 9 bases that match TRBD1. CDR1 is SGHRS and CDR2 is YFSETQ in the germline V gene. The CDR3 consists of 15 residues. V dropped 4 bases and J dropped 3; count of bases not matched to a gene: 8.

CDR3 loop: CASSEQGVSAFF. In DNA, the CDR3 is TGTGCCAGTAGTGAACAGGGGGTATCGGCTTTCTTT. The chain joins TRBV19 to TRBJ1-1, with 8 bases that match TRBD1. Per the germline V gene, CDR1 is LNHDA and CDR2 is SQIVND (reference sequence). The CDR3 has 12 residues. V was clipped by 5 bases and J by 11 bases; unmatched bases: 7.

The genes are TRBV6-5 and TRBJ2-2, with D tentatively TRBD2 (5 bases). Germline assignment: CDR1 MNHEY and CDR2 SVGAGI. Between the trimmed V and J ends, which lost 5 bases and 1 base, there was a span of 5 bases. The CDR3 length is 13 residues. This CDR3 reads CASSRGNTGELFF. CDR3 nucleotides: TGTGCCAGCAGTCGGGGGAACACCGGGGAGCTGTTTTTT.

The V and J genes are TRBV28 and TRBJ2-7; tentative D call: TRBD1 (6 bases). The CDR3 runs 11 residues. V gave up 10 bases and J gave up 5 bases, with 12 bases separating them. Germline-derived CDR1 and CDR2 are MDHEN and SYDVKM. CDR3 sequence (DNA): TGTGCCACCAGGACAGTCGACGAGCAGTACTTC. Translated, it gives CATRTVDEQYF. The whole variable domain, remainder taken from reference TRBV28 and TRBJ2-7, is DVKVTQSSRYLVKRTGEKVFLECVQDMDHENMFWYRQDPGLGLRLIYFSYDVKMKEKGDIPEGYSVSREKKERFSLILESASTNQTSMYLCATRTVDEQYFGPGTRLTVT.

The rearrangement joins TRBV6-1 to TRBJ2-5; unclear D gene. The J call is in doubt because the DNA end fits TRBJ2-7 better. Germline lookup yields CDR1 MNHNS and CDR2 SASEGT. This CDR3 region has 12 residues. CDR3 loop: CASRSPTIEQYF. As DNA, the CDR3 is TGTGCCAGCAGGTCGCCCACTATCGAGCAGTACTTC.